There are a few counts of the clone carrying this TCR beta chain. No antigen is known for it. Time point of the sample: week 23, last vaccination. Doses of 300 ug of mutant IDH1 20-mer peptide were given with topical imiquimod. Per germline, CDR1 SQVTM and CDR2 ANQGSEA. This CDR3 is built from 14 residues. Trimming removed 3 bases at V and 0 bases at J, with 6 bases between. The source of the sample is a study of a mutant IDH1 vaccine in newly diagnosed glioma. Study information: Every participant had undergone radiotherapy, temozolomide, or both before, and most underwent both.

Overall study results and limits: Immune responses induced by vaccination arose in 93.3% of the patients. Pseudoprogression appears to have had no connection to changes in top peripheral T cell clonotypes.

The repertoire was sequenced with immunoSEQ multiplex PCR; TCRdb's copy has only in-frame clones and lacks some. The sample lists tens of thousands of clones, 75% to 85% seen once, with approximately 5.1% in the top ten. The clonotype originates from a man aged 35 to 55 with glioma. The source material was PBMCs, sampled from a glioma patient whose treatment included an IDH1 peptide vaccine. The rearrangement uses TRBV29-1 and TRBJ2-6; no definite D call. The chain's CDR3 is CSVEGISGANVLTF. CDR3 nucleotides: TGCAGCGTTGAGGGGATCTCTGGGGCCAACGTCCTGACTTTC.